This T cell receptor beta chain was recorded in a study of shared clonotypes between healthy human individuals. As for the study in general: Per-donor plates numbered three CD4 naive, three CD4 memory, two CD8 naive and one CD8 memory.

As handled by the study authors: Filtering differed for immunoSEQ, which gave only junction sequences without quality scores. TCRdb keeps only in-frame clones here, not all; method: immunoSEQ multiplex PCR. That table furnishes V, J and clone size, whereas the DNA furnished D and trimming. Altogether roughly 2.2 million clones are present, more than 80% being singletons, with the ten largest covering around 0.4%. Regarding this clone: What it recognizes is unknown.

The CDR3 covers 16 residues. The V end lost 1 base, the J end lost 2 bases, and 12 bases lay between the germline ends. Germline V gene lookup returns CDR1 SGHKS and CDR2 YYEKEE (reference sequence). Study-wide results and limits: The study drew on few donors, limiting represented genetic and exposure-history diversity.

Among the donors, all were Caucasian adults who lived in Nashville, Tennessee. The material sequenced was naive CD4+ T cells from PBMCs. Subset defined: CD45RA+ positively selected. J is TRBJ2-2 and V is TRBV5-5, with a possible D match to TRBD1 (6 bases). The sequence came from a man aged 18-30 years in good health. Some clones in this sample may be carry-over from other donors' samples. CDR3 sequence reads: CASSLRAGANTGELFF. The CDR3 DNA sequence: TGTGCCAGCAGCTTGCGGGCAGGGGCTAACACCGGGGAGCTGTTTTTT.